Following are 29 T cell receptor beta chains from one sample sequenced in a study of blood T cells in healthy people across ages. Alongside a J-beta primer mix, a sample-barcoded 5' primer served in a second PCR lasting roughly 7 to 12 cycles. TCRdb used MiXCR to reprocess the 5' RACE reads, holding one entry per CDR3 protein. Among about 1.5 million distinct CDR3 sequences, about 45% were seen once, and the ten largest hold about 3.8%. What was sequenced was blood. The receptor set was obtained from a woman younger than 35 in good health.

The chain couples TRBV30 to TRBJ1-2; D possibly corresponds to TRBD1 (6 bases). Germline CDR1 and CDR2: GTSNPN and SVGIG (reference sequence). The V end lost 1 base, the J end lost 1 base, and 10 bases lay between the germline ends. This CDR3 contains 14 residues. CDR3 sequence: CAWSETGNNYGYTF. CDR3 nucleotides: TGTGCCTGGAGTGAAACAGGGAATAACTATGGCTACACCTTC.

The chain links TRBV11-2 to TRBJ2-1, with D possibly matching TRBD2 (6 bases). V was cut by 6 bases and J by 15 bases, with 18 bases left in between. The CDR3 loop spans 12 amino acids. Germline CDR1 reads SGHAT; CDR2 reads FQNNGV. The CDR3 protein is CASRHGTCGPFF. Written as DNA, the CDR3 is TGTGCCAGCAGACATGGGACTTGTGGGCCGTTCTTC.

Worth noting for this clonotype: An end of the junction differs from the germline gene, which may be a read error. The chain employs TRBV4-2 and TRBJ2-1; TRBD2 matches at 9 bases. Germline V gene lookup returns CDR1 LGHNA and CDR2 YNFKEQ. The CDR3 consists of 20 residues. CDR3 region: CVSSQEVRWGSGRYYNEQFF. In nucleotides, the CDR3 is TGTGTCAGCAGCCAAGAAGTTCGCTGGGGGAGCGGGAGGTACTACAATGAGCAGTTCTTC.

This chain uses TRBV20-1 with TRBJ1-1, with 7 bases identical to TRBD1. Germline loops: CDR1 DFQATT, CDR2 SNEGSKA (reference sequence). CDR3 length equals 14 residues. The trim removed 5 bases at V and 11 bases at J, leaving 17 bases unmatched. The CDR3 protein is CSAGPDRRVGGAFF. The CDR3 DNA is TGCAGTGCTGGCCCGGACAGGCGGGTCGGGGGTGCTTTCTTT.

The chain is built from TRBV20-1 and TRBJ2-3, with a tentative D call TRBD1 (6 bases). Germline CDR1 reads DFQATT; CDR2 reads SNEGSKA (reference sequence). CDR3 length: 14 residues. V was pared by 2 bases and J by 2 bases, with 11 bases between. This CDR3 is CSARSGHPTDTQYF. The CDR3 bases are TGCAGTGCTAGATCGGGACATCCCACAGATACGCAGTATTTT.

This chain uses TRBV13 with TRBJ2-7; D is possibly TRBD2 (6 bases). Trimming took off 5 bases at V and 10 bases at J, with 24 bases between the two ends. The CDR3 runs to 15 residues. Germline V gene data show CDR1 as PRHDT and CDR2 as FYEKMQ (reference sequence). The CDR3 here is CASSLGLEGKGSQYF. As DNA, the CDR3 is TGTGCCAGCAGCCTCGGACTGGAGGGTAAAGGATCCCAGTACTTC.

CDR3 DNA sequence: TGCAGTGCTACCCAAGCGGGAGAGAGGCAAGAGACCCAGTACTTC. Translating gives CSATQAGERQETQYF. V is TRBV20-1 and J is TRBJ2-7; TRBD2 matches at 8 bases. TRBJ2-5 matches the DNA end more closely, so the J call is doubtful. Germline CDR1 and CDR2: DFQATT and SNEGSKA (reference sequence). The CDR3 totals 15 residues.

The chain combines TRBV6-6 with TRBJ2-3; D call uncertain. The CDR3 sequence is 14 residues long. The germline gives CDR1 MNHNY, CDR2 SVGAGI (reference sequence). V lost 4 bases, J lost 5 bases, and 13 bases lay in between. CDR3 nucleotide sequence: TGTGCCAGCAGTTGGGGTACCTCGGGAGATACGCAGTATTTT. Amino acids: CASSWGTSGDTQYF.

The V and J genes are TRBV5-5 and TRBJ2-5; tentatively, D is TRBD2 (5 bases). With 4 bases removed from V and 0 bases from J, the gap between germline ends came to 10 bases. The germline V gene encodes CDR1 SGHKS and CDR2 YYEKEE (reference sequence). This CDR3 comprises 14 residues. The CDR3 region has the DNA TGTGCCAGCAGCACGGGGAGTAACCAAGAGACCCAGTACTTC. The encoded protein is CASSTGSNQETQYF.

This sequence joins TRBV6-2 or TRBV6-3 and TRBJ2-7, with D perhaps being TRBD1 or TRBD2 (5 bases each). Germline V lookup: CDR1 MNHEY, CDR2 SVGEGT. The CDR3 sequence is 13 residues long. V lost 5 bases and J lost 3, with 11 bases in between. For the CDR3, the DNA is TGTGCCAGCAGTGGGGGACCCATCTACGAGCAGTACTTC. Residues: CASSGGPIYEQYF.

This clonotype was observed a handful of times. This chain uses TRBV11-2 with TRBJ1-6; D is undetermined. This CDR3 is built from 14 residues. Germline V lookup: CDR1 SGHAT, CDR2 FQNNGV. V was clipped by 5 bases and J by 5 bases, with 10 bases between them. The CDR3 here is CASSTRTDNSPLHF. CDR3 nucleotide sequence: TGTGCCAGCAGCACCCGGACGGATAATTCACCCCTCCACTTT. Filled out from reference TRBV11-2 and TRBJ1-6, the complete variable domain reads EAGVAQSPRYKIIEKRQSVAFWCNPISGHATLYWYQQILGQGPKLLIQFQNNGVVDDSQLPKDRFSAERLKGVDSTLKIQPAKLEDSAVYLCASSTRTDNSPLHFGNGTRLTVT.

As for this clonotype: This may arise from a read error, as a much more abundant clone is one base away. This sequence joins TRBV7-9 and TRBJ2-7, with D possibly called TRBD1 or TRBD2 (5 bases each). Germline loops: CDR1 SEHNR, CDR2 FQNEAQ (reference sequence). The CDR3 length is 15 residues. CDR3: CASSSGRLSSYGQYF. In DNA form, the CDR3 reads TGTGCCAGCAGCTCGGGACGTCTGAGCTCCTACGGGCAGTACTTC. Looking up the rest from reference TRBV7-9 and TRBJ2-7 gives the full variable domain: DTGVSQNPRHKITKRGQNVTFRCDPISEHNRLYWYRQTLGQGPEFLTYFQNEAQLEKSRLLSDRFSAERPKGSFSTLEIQRTEQGDSAMYLCASSSGRLSSYGQYFGPGTRLTVT.

DNA of the CDR3: TGTGCCAGCAGTTTACAGACTACGAACACTGAAGCTTTCTTT. Its protein product is CASSLQTTNTEAFF. V is TRBV28 and J is TRBJ1-1; D not certain. Germline assignment: CDR1 MDHEN and CDR2 SYDVKM. Trimming cost V 2 bases and J 1 base, with 8 bases left between them. The CDR3 totals 14 residues.

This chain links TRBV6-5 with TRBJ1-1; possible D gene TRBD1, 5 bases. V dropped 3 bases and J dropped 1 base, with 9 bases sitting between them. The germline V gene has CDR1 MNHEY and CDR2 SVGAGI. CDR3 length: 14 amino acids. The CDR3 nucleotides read TGTGCCAGCAGTTATTACGGACAGAACACTGAAGCTTTCTTT. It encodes CASSYYGQNTEAFF.

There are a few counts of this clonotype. The CDR3 nucleotides are TGTGCCAGCAGCCGAGAAACAGGAGGGCGAGAGACCCAGTACTTC. Its translation: CASSRETGGRETQYF. The V and J genes are TRBV7-9 and TRBJ2-5; the D gene is possibly TRBD2 (6 bases). V was cut by 5 bases and J by 4 bases, with 17 bases left in between. The CDR3 is 15 residues long. Germline V gene sequence: CDR1 SEHNR, CDR2 FQNEAQ (reference sequence). Looking up the rest from reference TRBV7-9 and TRBJ2-5 gives the full variable domain: DTGVSQNPRHKITKRGQNVTFRCDPISEHNRLYWYRQTLGQGPEFLTYFQNEAQLEKSRLLSDRFSAERPKGSFSTLEIQRTEQGDSAMYLCASSRETGGRETQYFGPGTRLLVL.

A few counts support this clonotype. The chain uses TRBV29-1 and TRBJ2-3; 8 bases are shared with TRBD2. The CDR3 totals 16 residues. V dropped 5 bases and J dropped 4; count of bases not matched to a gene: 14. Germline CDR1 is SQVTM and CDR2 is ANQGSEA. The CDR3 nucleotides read TGCAGCGTTCGTGGGACTAGAGGACGTGAGGCAGATACGCAGTATTTT. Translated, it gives CSVRGTRGREADTQYF.

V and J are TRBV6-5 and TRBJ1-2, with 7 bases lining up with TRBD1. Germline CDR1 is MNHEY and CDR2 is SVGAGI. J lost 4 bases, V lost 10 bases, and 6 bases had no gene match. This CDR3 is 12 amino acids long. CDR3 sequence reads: CATRDRVYGYTF. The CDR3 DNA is TGTGCCACCAGAGACAGGGTCTATGGCTACACCTTC.

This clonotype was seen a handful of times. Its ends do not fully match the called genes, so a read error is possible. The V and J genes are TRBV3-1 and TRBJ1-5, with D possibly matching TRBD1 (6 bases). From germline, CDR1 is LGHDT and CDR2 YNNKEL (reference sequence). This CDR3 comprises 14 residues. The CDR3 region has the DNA TGTACCAGCAGCCCCCGGGACAACTATCAGCCCCAGCATTTT. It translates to CTSSPRDNYQPQHF.

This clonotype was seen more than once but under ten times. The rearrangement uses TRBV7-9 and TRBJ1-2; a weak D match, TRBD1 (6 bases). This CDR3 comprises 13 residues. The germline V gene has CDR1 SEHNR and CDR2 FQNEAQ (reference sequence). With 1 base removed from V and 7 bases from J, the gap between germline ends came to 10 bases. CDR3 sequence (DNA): TGTGCCAGCAGCTTAGTAGGGACACTTGGCTACACCTTC. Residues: CASSLVGTLGYTF.

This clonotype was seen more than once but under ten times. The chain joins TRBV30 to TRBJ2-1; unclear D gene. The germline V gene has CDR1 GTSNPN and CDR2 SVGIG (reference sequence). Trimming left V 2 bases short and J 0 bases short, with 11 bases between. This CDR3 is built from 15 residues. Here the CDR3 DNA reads TGTGCCTGGAGTCCTTTTATGAGCTCCTACAATGAGCAGTTCTTC. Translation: CAWSPFMSSYNEQFF.

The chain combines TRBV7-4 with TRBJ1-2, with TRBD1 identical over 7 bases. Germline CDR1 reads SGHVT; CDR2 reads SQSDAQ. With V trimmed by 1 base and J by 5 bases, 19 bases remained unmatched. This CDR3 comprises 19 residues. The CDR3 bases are TGTGCCAGCAGCTTAGGCACAACAGGGGCCGTCATTCCCATATATGGCTACACCTTC. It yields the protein CASSLGTTGAVIPIYGYTF.

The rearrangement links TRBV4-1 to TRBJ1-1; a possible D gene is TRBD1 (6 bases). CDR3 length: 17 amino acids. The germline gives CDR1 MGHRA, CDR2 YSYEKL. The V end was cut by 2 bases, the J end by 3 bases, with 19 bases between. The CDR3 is CASSQLGGGRWHTEAFF. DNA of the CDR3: TGCGCCAGCAGCCAACTAGGGGGGGGCCGGTGGCACACTGAAGCTTTCTTT.

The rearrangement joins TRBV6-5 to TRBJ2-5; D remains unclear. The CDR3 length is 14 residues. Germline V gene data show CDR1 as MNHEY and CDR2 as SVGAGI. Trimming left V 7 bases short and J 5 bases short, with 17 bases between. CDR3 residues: CASTEQNGPETQYF. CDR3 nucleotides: TGTGCCAGCACCGAACAGAACGGTCCGGAGACCCAGTACTTC.

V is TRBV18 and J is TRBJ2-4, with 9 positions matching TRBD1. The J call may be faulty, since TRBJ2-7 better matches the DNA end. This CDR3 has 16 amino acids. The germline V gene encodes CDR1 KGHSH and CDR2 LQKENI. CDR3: CASSPFYGQGNYEQYF. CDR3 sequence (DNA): TGTGCCAGCTCACCATTCTACGGACAGGGGAACTACGAGCAGTACTTC.

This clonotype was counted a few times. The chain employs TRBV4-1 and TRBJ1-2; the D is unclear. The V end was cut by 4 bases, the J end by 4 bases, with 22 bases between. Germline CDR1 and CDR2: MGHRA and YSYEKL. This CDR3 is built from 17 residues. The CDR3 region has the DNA TGCGCCAGCAGCCCACAACCGGGAAGACCGTCTTTCTATGGCTACACCTTC. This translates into CASSPQPGRPSFYGYTF.

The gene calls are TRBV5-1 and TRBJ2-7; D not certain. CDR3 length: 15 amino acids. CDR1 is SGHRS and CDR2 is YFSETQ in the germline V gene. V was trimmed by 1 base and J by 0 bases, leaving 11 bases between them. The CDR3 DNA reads TGCGCCAGCAGCTTGTTCGGGTTCGGCTCCTACGAGCAGTACTTC. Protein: CASSLFGFGSYEQYF.

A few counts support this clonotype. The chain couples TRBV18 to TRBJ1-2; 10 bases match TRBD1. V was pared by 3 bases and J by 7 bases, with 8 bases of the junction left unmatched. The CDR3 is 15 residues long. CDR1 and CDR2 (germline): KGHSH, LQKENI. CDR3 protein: CASSPPGQGRGGYTF. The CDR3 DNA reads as TGTGCCAGCTCACCCCCGGGACAGGGGAGAGGTGGCTACACCTTC.

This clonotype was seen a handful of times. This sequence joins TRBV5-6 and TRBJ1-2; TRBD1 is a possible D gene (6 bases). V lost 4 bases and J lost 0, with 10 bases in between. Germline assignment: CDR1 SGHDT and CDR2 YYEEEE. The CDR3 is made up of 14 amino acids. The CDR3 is CASSVDRSNYGYTF. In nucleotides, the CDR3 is TGTGCCAGCAGCGTGGACAGATCTAACTATGGCTACACCTTC.

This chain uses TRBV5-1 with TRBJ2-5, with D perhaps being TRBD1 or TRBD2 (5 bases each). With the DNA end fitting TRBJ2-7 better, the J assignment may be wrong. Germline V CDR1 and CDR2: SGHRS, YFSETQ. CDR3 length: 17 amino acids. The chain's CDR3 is CASSQLATGAGIYEQYF. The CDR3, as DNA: TGCGCCAGCAGCCAGCTAGCTACCGGGGCAGGCATCTACGAGCAGTACTTC.